These T cell receptor beta chains were read from a single sample in a study of blood T cell repertoires in COVID-19. Profiled with immunoSEQ multiplex PCR; TCRdb holds only in-frame clones, not every one. The sample yields about 190,000 clones, about 81% seen once. The sample taken for sequencing was peripheral blood. The receptors here all came from a man aged 30-40 years with active or convalescent COVID-19. CDR3s include the opening cysteine and the closing phenylalanine or tryptophan. D genes are given only for firm matches. The listing skips clone size in some rows; elsewhere it reads once, few, many or a size class.

cdr3_aa cdr3_nt j_call clone_size d_call v_call
CASSAGQVQETQYF TGTGCCAGCAGCGCAGGACAGGTCCAAGAGACCCAGTACTTC TRBJ2-5 - TRBD1 TRBV9
CAGRQAAYNEQFF TGTGCCGGTCGACAGGCGGCCTACAATGAGCAGTTCTTC TRBJ2-1 - - TRBV2
CAWVTYRGGEQYF TGTGCCTGGGTAACCTACAGGGGTGGCGAGCAGTACTTC TRBJ2-7 - TRBD1 TRBV30
CASSPGTGEGNTIYF TGTGCCAGCAGCCCCGGGACAGGGGAAGGAAACACCATATATTTT TRBJ1-3 - TRBD1 TRBV7-9
CAWNGKGARETQYF TGTGCCTGGAACGGCAAGGGGGCAAGAGAGACCCAGTACTTC TRBJ2-5 - TRBD1 TRBV30
CASSPEVRGNTEAFF TGTGCCAGCAGCCCAGAGGTCAGGGGGAACACTGAAGCTTTCTTT TRBJ1-1 - - TRBV7-9
CASSQDTRTEAFF TGCGCCAGCAGCCAAGATACTCGCACTGAAGCTTTCTTT TRBJ1-1 - - TRBV4-3
CASSLGQGGDSPLHF TGTGCCAGCAGCTTGGGACAGGGAGGAGATTCACCCCTCCACTTT TRBJ1-6 - TRBD1 TRBV7-3
CASSLSGPSSLGGYTF TGTGCCAGCAGTTTGTCGGGCCCTAGCTCCCTGGGCGGCTACACCTTC TRBJ1-2 once - TRBV28
CASSHDGGAGYTF TGTGCCAGCAGCCACGACGGGGGAGCTGGCTACACCTTC TRBJ1-2 - - TRBV28
CASSYGGQDGSYEQYF TGTGCCAGCAGTTACGGGGGACAGGACGGCTCCTACGAGCAGTACTTC TRBJ2-7 - TRBD1 TRBV6-2/TRBV6-3
CSVESRGSSYEQYF TGCAGCGTTGAAAGTCGGGGAAGCTCCTACGAGCAGTACTTC TRBJ2-7 - - TRBV29-1
CASSLLQETQYF TGTGCCAGCAGTTTACTCCAAGAGACCCAGTACTTC TRBJ2-5 - - TRBV12-3/TRBV12-4
CASTPLRTGTPANYGYTF TGTGCCAGCACCCCCCTCAGGACAGGCACCCCCGCTAACTATGGCTACACCTTC TRBJ1-2 few TRBD1 TRBV28
CASSRGQLNEKLFF TGTGCCAGCAGCCGGGGACAGCTTAATGAAAAACTGTTTTTT TRBJ1-4 once TRBD1 TRBV6-2/TRBV6-3
CASSQNLGGETQYF TGTGCCAGCAGCCAGAACCTGGGGGGGGAGACCCAGTACTTC TRBJ2-5 - TRBD2 TRBV14
CASSRTPRAGTEQFF TGTGCCAGCAGCAGAACCCCGAGAGCGGGCACTGAGCAGTTCTTC TRBJ2-1 - - TRBV25-1
CASSFGAGGTGGYTF TGTGCCAGCAGTTTTGGGGCAGGGGGGACGGGAGGCTACACCTTC TRBJ1-2 - TRBD1 TRBV27
CASSLDPGNSPLHF TGCGCCAGCAGCTTGGATCCAGGGAATTCACCCCTCCACTTT TRBJ1-6 - - TRBV5-1
CASSIQGARPYEQYF TGTGCCAGTAGTATTCAGGGGGCGAGGCCCTACGAGCAGTACTTC TRBJ2-7 few TRBD1 TRBV19
CASSSLWGYTF TGTGCCAGCAGCTCCCTATGGGGCTACACCTTC TRBJ1-2 few - TRBV7-9
CASSKGTTGGSQETQYF TGCGCCAGCAGCAAGGGGACGACAGGGGGGTCCCAAGAGACCCAGTACTTC TRBJ2-5 - TRBD1 TRBV4-1
CASSLELGARGGEQFF TGCGCCAGCAGCTTGGAACTGGGGGCGCGAGGGGGTGAGCAGTTCTTC TRBJ2-1 - - TRBV5-1
CASSQRGLGYGYTF TGCGCCAGCAGCCAGCGGGGCCTCGGCTATGGCTACACCTTC TRBJ1-2 - - TRBV4-1
CAWSPGLALETQYF TGTGCCTGGAGCCCGGGACTAGCTCTTGAGACCCAGTACTTC TRBJ2-5 - TRBD2 TRBV30
CASSPEGARYTDTQYF TGCGCCAGCAGCCCGGAGGGGGCGCGATACACAGATACGCAGTATTTT TRBJ2-3 - - TRBV5-1
CASRGRNSGEGSNSPLHF TGTGCCAGCAGGGGGAGGAATTCAGGAGAGGGAAGTAATTCACCCCTCCACTTT TRBJ1-6 - - TRBV28
CSARVQLVQFF TGCAGTGCTAGAGTTCAACTTGTGCAGTTCTTC TRBJ2-1 - - TRBV20-1
CASSQEVWGRAFF TGTGCCAGCAGCCAAGAAGTCTGGGGCCGGGCTTTCTTT TRBJ1-1 once - TRBV3-1/TRBV3-2
CASSIGRGPGFRNQPQHF TGTGCCAGTAGTATAGGGAGGGGGCCAGGGTTCCGGAATCAGCCCCAGCATTTT TRBJ1-5 few TRBD1 TRBV19
CASSARLAEQYF TGTGCCAGCAGCGCTAGACTAGCGGAGCAGTACTTC TRBJ2-7 few TRBD2 TRBV3-1/TRBV3-2
CASSSGGGAEQYF TGTGCCAGCAGCTCCGGGGGGGGAGCCGAGCAGTACTTC TRBJ2-7 - TRBD2 TRBV11-2
CASSRGQGPLSGNTIYF TGCGCCAGCAGCAGGGGGCAGGGCCCGCTCTCTGGAAACACCATATATTTT TRBJ1-3 - TRBD1 TRBV5-1
CASSRVWRGGETQYF TGTGCCAGCAGCAGGGTCTGGAGGGGGGGAGAGACCCAGTACTTC TRBJ2-5 - - TRBV6-5
CAISESISRGFNEQFF TGTGCCATCAGTGAGTCGATAAGCAGGGGGTTCAATGAGCAGTTCTTC TRBJ2-1 - TRBD1 TRBV10-3
CASSVGQPNEKLFF TGTGCCAGCAGCGTGGGACAGCCGAATGAAAAACTGTTTTTT TRBJ1-4 once TRBD1 TRBV9
CAWSRDSRYGYTF TGTGCCTGGAGCCGGGACAGCCGATATGGCTACACCTTC TRBJ1-2 - TRBD1 TRBV30
CASSLVEGSGGKLFF TGTGCCAGCAGCTTAGTGGAAGGGTCTGGCGGGAAACTGTTTTTT TRBJ1-4 once - TRBV11-2
CAWTTTGERQPQHF TGTGCCTGGACCACGACAGGGGAGCGTCAGCCCCAGCATTTT TRBJ1-5 - TRBD1 TRBV30
CASSFPLERLAKNIQYF TGTGCCAGCAGCTTCCCCCTGGAGAGGCTAGCCAAAAACATTCAGTACTTC TRBJ2-4 - - TRBV7-6
CASSSRPGQGDYGYTF TGTGCCAGTAGTTCACGACCGGGACAGGGGGACTATGGCTACACCTTC TRBJ1-2 - TRBD1 TRBV19
CASSISVAGEKLFF TGTGCCAGTAGTATCTCGGTTGCGGGTGAAAAACTGTTTTTT TRBJ1-4 few - TRBV19